This T cell receptor (beta chain) was identified during a study of cytomegalovirus exposure and HLA in healthy donors. Overall study context: It was reported in a later analysis that the 120 validation repertoires used the same platform as the 666 first-cohort repertoires. Findings of the study overall: In the 120 or so validation repertoires, approximately 94% of cluster scores exceeded 0, per a later analysis. Among TCR sequences, most were rare, though some public TCRs appeared in many donors.

Using immunoSEQ multiplex PCR, the repertoire was profiled, and TCRdb retains in-frame clones only, with some absent. The data hold about 130,000 clones, with roughly 89% observed a single time. Comments on this clone: Its cognate antigen is unknown.

The origin of this receptor is a woman aged 18-29 years in good health and CMV-seronegative. Sequencing was carried out using PBMCs.

The CDR3 sequence is CASSEPASGAYEQYF. CDR3 bases: TGTGCCAGCAGTGAACCGGCTAGCGGTGCCTACGAGCAGTACTTC. J is TRBJ2-7 and V is TRBV6-1, with 7 bases that match TRBD2. Germline-derived CDR1 and CDR2 are MNHNS and SASEGT. V lost 2 bases and J lost 2; bases outside the gene matches: 6. The CDR3 sequence is 15 residues long.